The 14 T cell receptor beta chains below come from one sample, sequenced in a study of shared clonotypes between healthy human individuals. Profiled with immunoSEQ multiplex PCR; TCRdb holds only in-frame clones, not every one. The sample records around 1,900,000 clones, about 93% being singletons. Naive CD8 cells lacked CD45RO and underwent positive selection for CCR7, leaving out terminally differentiated effector memory CD45RA+ cells. The source material was naive CD8+ T cells from PBMCs. These receptors were collected from a man aged 18 to 30 in good health. Some clones in this sample may be carry-over from other donors' samples.

V gene TRBV9 combines with J gene TRBJ2-1; 7 bases agree with TRBD2. Germline V lookup: CDR1 SGDLS, CDR2 YYNGEE. The CDR3 totals 12 residues. The V gene end was trimmed by 7 bases and the J gene end by 9 bases; junction bases not matched to a gene: 7. The CDR3 protein is CASGGGSVEQFF. The CDR3 bases are TGTGCCAGCGGCGGCGGGAGCGTTGAGCAGTTCTTC.

The V gene is TRBV2, the J gene TRBJ1-3; the D gene is possibly TRBD1 (6 bases). The CDR3 is 14 residues long. V lost 6 bases and J 2 bases, leaving 11 bases between the germline ends. Germline loops: CDR1 SNHLY, CDR2 FYNNEI. The CDR3 coding sequence is TGTGCCAGCAGGGAACAGGGTACTGGAAACACCATATATTTT. Protein: CASREQGTGNTIYF.

This chain connects TRBV29-1 to TRBJ1-3; 9 positions agree with TRBD1. With V trimmed by 0 bases and J by 4 bases, 4 bases remained unmatched. CDR1 is SQVTM, CDR2 ANQGSEA, per germline. There are 15 residues in the CDR3. The CDR3 sequence: CSVEDGTGYGNTIYF. For the CDR3, the DNA is TGCAGCGTTGAAGATGGGACAGGGTACGGAAACACCATATATTTT.

The rearrangement joins TRBV11-2 to TRBJ2-3; TRBD1 aligns across 8 bases. The CDR3 runs to 16 residues. Germline trimming cut 4 bases from V and 4 bases from J; bases unmatched to any gene: 10. Germline-derived CDR1 and CDR2 are SGHAT and FQNNGV. The CDR3, as DNA: TGTGCCAGCAGCTCTGGATCAGGGGGCCTCGCAGATACGCAGTATTTT. Protein product: CASSSGSGGLADTQYF. Drawing the rest from reference TRBV11-2 and TRBJ2-3, the complete variable domain is EAGVAQSPRYKIIEKRQSVAFWCNPISGHATLYWYQQILGQGPKLLIQFQNNGVVDDSQLPKDRFSAERLKGVDSTLKIQPAKLEDSAVYLCASSSGSGGLADTQYFGPGTRLTVL.

In its sample, this clone was seen a few times. This chain's CDR3 is CATQGPQDEYTEAFF. DNA of the CDR3: TGTGCCACCCAAGGACCCCAGGACGAGTACACTGAAGCTTTCTTT. V and J are TRBV5-6 and TRBJ1-1; unclear D gene. The CDR3 spans 15 residues. Germline CDR1 SGHDT, CDR2 YYEEEE. V gave up 9 bases and J gave up 3 bases, with 21 bases separating them.

The chain has TRBV28 and TRBJ2-1, with D perhaps TRBD2 (6 bases). CDR3 length equals 16 residues. Trimming stripped 5 bases from V and 0 bases from J, with 14 bases between. Germline values: CDR1 MDHEN, CDR2 SYDVKM. The CDR3 nucleotides read TGTGCCAGCAGTACGGCCAGGGAGGACTCCTACAATGAGCAGTTCTTC. It specifies CASSTAREDSYNEQFF.

The gene calls are TRBV6-5 and TRBJ2-5; TRBD1 is a possible D gene (5 bases). With 0 bases removed from V and 4 bases from J, the gap between germline ends came to 15 bases. Looked up from germline, CDR1 is MNHEY and CDR2 is SVGAGI. The CDR3 is 16 residues long. The CDR3 DNA reads as TGTGCCAGCAGTTACTCGAAGTTTTCCAGGGTAGAGACCCAGTACTTC. Its translation: CASSYSKFSRVETQYF.

This sequence joins TRBV6-5 and TRBJ2-3, with D perhaps matching TRBD1 or TRBD2 (5 bases each). CDR3 length: 14 amino acids. V gave up 0 bases and J gave up 9 bases, with 13 bases separating them. CDR1 and CDR2 from the germline V gene are MNHEY and SVGAGI. The CDR3 bases are TGTGCCAGCAGTTACTCCGGGACGCTGGACACGCAGTATTTT. This translates into CASSYSGTLDTQYF.

The genes are TRBV28 and TRBJ1-4; D may be TRBD1 (5 bases). The CDR3 is 13 residues long. V lost 9 bases, J lost 2 bases, and 10 bases lay in between. The germline V gene encodes CDR1 MDHEN and CDR2 SYDVKM. Written as DNA, the CDR3 is TGTGCCAGTAGGGAGGGGACTAATGAAAAACTGTTTTTT. This sequence encodes CASREGTNEKLFF. The full variable domain, its missing parts supplied by reference TRBV28 and TRBJ1-4, is DVKVTQSSRYLVKRTGEKVFLECVQDMDHENMFWYRQDPGLGLRLIYFSYDVKMKEKGDIPEGYSVSREKKERFSLILESASTNQTSMYLCASREGTNEKLFFGSGTQLSVL.

The V gene is TRBV5-1, the J gene TRBJ1-1; possible D gene TRBD1, 5 bases. Trimming cost V 7 bases and J 3 bases, with 19 bases left between them. Germline V gives CDR1 SGHRS, CDR2 YFSETQ. The CDR3 has 15 residues. CDR3: CASREGREADTEAFF. Here the CDR3 DNA reads TGCGCCAGCCGGGAGGGGCGCGAGGCGGACACTGAAGCTTTCTTT.

The chain has TRBV7-2 and TRBJ2-7; possible D gene TRBD1, 5 bases. This CDR3 contains 14 residues. Germline CDR1 SGHTA, CDR2 FQGNSA. The V and J ends lost 1 base and 3 bases respectively, with 10 bases between them. In nucleotides, the CDR3 is TGTGCCAGCAGCTTAGTGCCGGACAACTACGAGCAGTACTTC. Encoded protein: CASSLVPDNYEQYF.

The chain combines TRBV6-6 with TRBJ2-7; D gene unclear. The CDR3 consists of 14 residues. Trimming shortened V by 0 bases and J by 3 bases, and 9 bases separated the two germline ends. The germline V gene has CDR1 MNHNY and CDR2 SVGAGI (reference sequence). CDR3: CASSYSTILYEQYF. The CDR3 nucleotides read TGTGCCAGCAGTTACTCGACCATCCTCTACGAGCAGTACTTC.

The genes are TRBV7-3 and TRBJ2-1; no clear D gene. The length of the CDR3 is 15 residues. Per germline, CDR1 SGHTA and CDR2 FQGTGA. Trimming removed 0 bases at V and 2 bases at J, with 8 bases between. DNA for the CDR3: TGTGCCAGCAGCTTAACTGGAGTACCCTACAATGAGCAGTTCTTC. It translates to CASSLTGVPYNEQFF.

The chain has TRBV13 and TRBJ2-1; TRBD2 aligns across 10 bases. Trimming removed 8 bases from V and 0 bases from J; junction bases left unmatched: 16. This CDR3 spans 19 amino acids. Germline V gene sequence: CDR1 PRHDT, CDR2 FYEKMQ (reference sequence). The CDR3 reads CASSETSGMPLSSYNEQFF. The CDR3 DNA reads TGTGCCAGCTCCGAAACTAGCGGGATGCCCTTAAGCTCCTACAATGAGCAGTTCTTC.